The next 8 T cell receptor beta chains were all read from a single sample in a study of blood T cell repertoires in COVID-19. Some clones are missing from TCRdb's copy, which holds only in-frame ones; the method was immunoSEQ multiplex PCR. The sample includes some 100,000 clones, about 74% of them seen just once. The specimen sequenced was peripheral blood. The receptors here all came from a man in his 70s with COVID-19, enrolled during active disease.

The gene calls are TRBV4-1 and TRBJ2-7, with a tentative D call TRBD1 (5 bases). V lost 3 bases, J lost 2 bases, and 14 bases lay in between. The germline CDR1 and CDR2 sequences are MGHRA and YSYEKL. There are 15 residues in the CDR3. The CDR3 loop reads CASSQTAPVTYEQYF. The CDR3 nucleotides read TGCGCCAGCAGCCAGACAGCACCAGTAACCTACGAGCAGTACTTC.

This chain uses TRBV2 with TRBJ2-1; 8 bases are shared with TRBD1. After removal of 2 bases from V and 3 bases from J, the junction contained 3 bases not matched to a gene. CDR3 length: 15 residues. Germline V gives CDR1 SNHLY, CDR2 FYNNEI. CDR3 sequence (DNA): TGTGCCAGCAGTGAAAAGGGACAGGACTACAATGAGCAGTTCTTC. Its protein product is CASSEKGQDYNEQFF. Full variable domain (outside the CDR3, taken from reference TRBV2 and TRBJ2-1): EPEVTQTPSHQVTQMGQEVILRCVPISNHLYFYWYRQILGQKVEFLVSFYNNEISEKSEIFDDQFSVERPDGSNFTLKIRSTKLEDSAMYFCASSEKGQDYNEQFFGPGTRLTVL.

The chain employs TRBV19 and TRBJ2-2, with 10 bases matching TRBD1. Per the germline V gene, CDR1 is LNHDA and CDR2 is SQIVND (reference sequence). The CDR3 is made up of 14 amino acids. With 5 bases clipped from V and 9 bases from J, the junction kept 6 bases outside the gene matches. CDR3 amino acids: CASSPRTGGRELFF. CDR3 nucleotides: TGTGCCAGTAGTCCCAGGACAGGGGGGCGGGAGCTGTTTTTT.

This chain connects TRBV27 to TRBJ2-5, with TRBD2 matching 12 bases. The CDR3 is 16 residues long. J lost 4 bases, V lost 5 bases, and 8 bases had no gene match. Per the germline V gene, CDR1 is MNHEY and CDR2 is SMNVEV (reference sequence). The CDR3, as DNA: TGTGCCAGCAGTCCCCAGACTAGCGGGAGTGGAGAGACCCAGTACTTC. Translating it yields CASSPQTSGSGETQYF.

The chain carries TRBV6-2 or TRBV6-3 and TRBJ2-7; TRBD2 aligns across 9 bases. The CDR3 is made up of 13 amino acids. From germline, CDR1 is MNHEY and CDR2 SVGEGT. V shed 4 bases, J shed 5 bases, and the junction held 3 bases outside the gene matches. The CDR3: CASSSRTSDEQYF. The CDR3 DNA is TGTGCCAGCAGTTCCAGGACTAGCGACGAGCAGTACTTC.

As concerns this clone: Additional DNA sequences in this sample encode the identical CDR3. The CDR3 nucleotides are TGCGCCAGCAGCTTGGGACAGGGAGGTGAAAAACTGTTTTTT. Its translation: CASSLGQGGEKLFF. V usage is TRBV5-1 and J usage is TRBJ1-4; TRBD1 agrees at 7 bases. Trimming cost V 0 bases and J 7 bases; bases outside gene matches: 3. Germline loops: CDR1 SGHRS, CDR2 YFSETQ. The CDR3 is 14 residues long.

The gene calls are TRBV4-2 and TRBJ2-7; TRBD1 is a possible D gene (6 bases). The germline V gene encodes CDR1 LGHNA and CDR2 YNFKEQ. The CDR3 is 15 residues long. V dropped 2 bases and J dropped 2 bases, with 13 bases sitting between them. The chain's CDR3 is CASSQNLGGTYEQYF. CDR3 DNA sequence: TGTGCCAGCAGCCAAAACTTAGGGGGAACCTACGAGCAGTACTTC.

The CDR3 DNA follows: TGTGCAAGTCGCTTAGCGGACGGGACAGGTTCCTTGAGTCAGCCCCAGCATTTT. Encoded protein: CASRLADGTGSLSQPQHF. The chain joins TRBV12-2 to TRBJ1-5; no check of the table's D call, TRBD1, against the DNA was made. TRBV12-2 constitutes a pseudogene. CDR3 length: 18 amino acids.